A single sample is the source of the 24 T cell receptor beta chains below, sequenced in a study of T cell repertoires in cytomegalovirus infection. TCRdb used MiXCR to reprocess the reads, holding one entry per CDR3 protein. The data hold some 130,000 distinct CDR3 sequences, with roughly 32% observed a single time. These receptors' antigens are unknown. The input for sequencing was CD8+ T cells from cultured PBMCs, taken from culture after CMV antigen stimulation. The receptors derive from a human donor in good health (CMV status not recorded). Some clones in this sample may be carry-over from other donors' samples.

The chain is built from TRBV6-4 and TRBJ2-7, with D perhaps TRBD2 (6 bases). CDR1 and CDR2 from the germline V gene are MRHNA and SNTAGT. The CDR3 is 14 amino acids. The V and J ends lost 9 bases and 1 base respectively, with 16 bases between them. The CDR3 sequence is CARQDRDFSYEQYF. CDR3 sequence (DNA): TGTGCCAGACAGGATAGGGACTTTTCCTACGAGCAGTACTTC.

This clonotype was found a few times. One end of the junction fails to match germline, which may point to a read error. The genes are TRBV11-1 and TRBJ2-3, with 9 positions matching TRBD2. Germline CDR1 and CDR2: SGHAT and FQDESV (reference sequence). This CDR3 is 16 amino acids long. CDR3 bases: TGTGCCAGCACCCCGGCCCAAGCGGGGGGTATCACAGATACGCATTTT. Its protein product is CASTPAQAGGITDTHF.

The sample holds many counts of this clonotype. The CDR3 here is CRTNPGQMNTEAFF. DNA for the CDR3: TGTCGAACTAATCCGGGACAGATGAACACTGAAGCTTTCTTT. This sequence joins TRBV6-1 and TRBJ1-1; 7 nucleotides line up with TRBD1. There are 14 residues in the CDR3. CDR1 and CDR2 (germline): MNHNS, SASEGT.

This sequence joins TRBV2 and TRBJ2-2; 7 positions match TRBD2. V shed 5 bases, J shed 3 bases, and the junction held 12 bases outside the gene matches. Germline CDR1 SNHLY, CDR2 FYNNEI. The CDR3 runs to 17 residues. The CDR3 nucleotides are TGTGCCAGCAGTAAAAGCCCCGGACTAGTGTACACCGGGGAGCTGTTTTTT. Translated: CASSKSPGLVYTGELFF.

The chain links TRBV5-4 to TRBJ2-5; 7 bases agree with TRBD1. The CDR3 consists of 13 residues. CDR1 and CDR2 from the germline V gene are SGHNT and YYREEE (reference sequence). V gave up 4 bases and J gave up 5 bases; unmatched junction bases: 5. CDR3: CASSQGVGETQYF. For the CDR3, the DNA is TGTGCCAGCAGCCAGGGGGTAGGGGAGACCCAGTACTTC.

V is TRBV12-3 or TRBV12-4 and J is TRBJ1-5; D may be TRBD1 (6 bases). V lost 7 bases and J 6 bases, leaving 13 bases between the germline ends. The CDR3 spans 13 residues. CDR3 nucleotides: TGTGCCAGCACCGAAGGGGGGGGTCAGCCCCAGCATTTT. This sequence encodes CASTEGGGQPQHF.

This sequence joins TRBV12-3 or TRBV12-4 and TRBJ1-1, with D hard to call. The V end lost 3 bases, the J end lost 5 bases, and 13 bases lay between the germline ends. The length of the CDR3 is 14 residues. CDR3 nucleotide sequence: TGTGCCAGCAGTTTGTTAGGTCTCGGGACTGAAGCTTTCTTT. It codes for CASSLLGLGTEAFF.

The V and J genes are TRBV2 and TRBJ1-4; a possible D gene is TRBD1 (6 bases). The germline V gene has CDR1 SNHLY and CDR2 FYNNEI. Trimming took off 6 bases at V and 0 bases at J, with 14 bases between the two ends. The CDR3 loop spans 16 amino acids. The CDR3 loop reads CASSLLDSPTNEKLFF. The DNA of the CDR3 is TGTGCCAGCAGCCTGTTGGACAGTCCAACTAATGAAAAACTGTTTTTT.

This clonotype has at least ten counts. This CDR3 reads CASGGGTLAEAFF. In DNA form, the CDR3 reads TGTGCCAGCGGGGGGGGGACCCTCGCTGAAGCTTTCTTT. The genes are TRBV2 and TRBJ1-1; D might be TRBD1 (5 bases). The CDR3 is 13 residues long. CDR1 is SNHLY, CDR2 FYNNEI, per germline. V gave up 8 bases and J gave up 6 bases, with 16 bases separating them.

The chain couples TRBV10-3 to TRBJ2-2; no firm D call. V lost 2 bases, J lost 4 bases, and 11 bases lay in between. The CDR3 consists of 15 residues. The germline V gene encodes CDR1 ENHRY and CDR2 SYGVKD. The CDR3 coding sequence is TGTGCCATCAGTGAGGGCTACCCGCCCACCGGGGAGCTGTTTTTT. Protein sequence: CAISEGYPPTGELFF.

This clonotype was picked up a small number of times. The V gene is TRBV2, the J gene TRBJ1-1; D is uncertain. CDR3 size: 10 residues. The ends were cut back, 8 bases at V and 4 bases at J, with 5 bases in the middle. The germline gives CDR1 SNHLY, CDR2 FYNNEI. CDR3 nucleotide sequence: TGTGCCAGCGCGAGCACTGAAGCTTTCTTT. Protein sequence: CASASTEAFF. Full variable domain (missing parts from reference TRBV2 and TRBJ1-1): EPEVTQTPSHQVTQMGQEVILRCVPISNHLYFYWYRQILGQKVEFLVSFYNNEISEKSEIFDDQFSVERPDGSNFTLKIRSTKLEDSAMYFCASASTEAFFGQGTRLTVV.

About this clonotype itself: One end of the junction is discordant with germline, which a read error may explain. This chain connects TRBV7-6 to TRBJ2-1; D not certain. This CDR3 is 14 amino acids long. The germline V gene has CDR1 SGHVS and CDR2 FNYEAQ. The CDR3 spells CASSLATEYNKQFF. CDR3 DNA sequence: TGTGCCAGCAGCTTGGCCACCGAGTACAATAAGCAGTTCTTC.

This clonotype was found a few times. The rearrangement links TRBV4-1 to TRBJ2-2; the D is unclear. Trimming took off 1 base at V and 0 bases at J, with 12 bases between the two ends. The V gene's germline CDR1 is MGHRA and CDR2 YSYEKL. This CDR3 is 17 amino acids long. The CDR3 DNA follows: TGCGCCAGCAGCCAAGTTTTAGGCGGACCGAACACCGGGGAGCTGTTTTTT. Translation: CASSQVLGGPNTGELFF.

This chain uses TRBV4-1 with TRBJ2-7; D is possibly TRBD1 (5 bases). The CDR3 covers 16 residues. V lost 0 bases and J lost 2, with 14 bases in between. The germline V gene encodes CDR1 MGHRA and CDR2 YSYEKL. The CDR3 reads CASSQEFAGLAYEQYF. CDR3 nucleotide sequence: TGCGCCAGCAGCCAAGAGTTCGCAGGGTTGGCCTACGAGCAGTACTTC.

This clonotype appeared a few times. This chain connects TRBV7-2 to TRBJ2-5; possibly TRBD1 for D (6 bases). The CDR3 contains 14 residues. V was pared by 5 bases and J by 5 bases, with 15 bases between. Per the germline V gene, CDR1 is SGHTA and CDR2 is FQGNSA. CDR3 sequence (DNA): TGTGCCAGCAGCACATGGACAGAGGGGGAGACCCAGTACTTC. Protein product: CASSTWTEGETQYF.

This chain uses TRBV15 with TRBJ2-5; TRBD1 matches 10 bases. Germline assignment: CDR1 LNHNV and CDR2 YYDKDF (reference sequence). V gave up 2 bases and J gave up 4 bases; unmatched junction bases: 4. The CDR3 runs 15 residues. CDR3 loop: CATSRQDRGRETQYF. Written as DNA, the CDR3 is TGTGCCACCAGCAGACAAGACAGGGGGCGAGAGACCCAGTACTTC. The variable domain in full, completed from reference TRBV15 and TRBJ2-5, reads DAMVIQNPRYQVTQFGKPVTLSCSQTLNHNVMYWYQQKSSQAPKLLFHYYDKDFNNEADTPDNFQSRRPNTSFCFLDIRSPGLGDTAMYLCATSRQDRGRETQYFGPGTRLLVL.

CDR3 region: CSARDWGPEDGYTF. In DNA form, the CDR3 reads TGCAGTGCTAGAGATTGGGGACCAGAAGATGGCTACACCTTC. The chain links TRBV20-1 to TRBJ1-2; tentative D call: TRBD1 (5 bases). The ends were cut back, 0 bases at V and 6 bases at J, with 14 bases in the middle. The CDR3 has 14 residues. Germline CDR1 DFQATT, CDR2 SNEGSKA (reference sequence).

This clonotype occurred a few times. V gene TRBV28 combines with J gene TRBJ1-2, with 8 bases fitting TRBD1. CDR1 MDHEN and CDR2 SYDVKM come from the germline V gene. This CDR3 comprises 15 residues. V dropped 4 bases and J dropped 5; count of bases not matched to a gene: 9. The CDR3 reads CASSSPHRGFYGYTF. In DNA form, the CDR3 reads TGTGCCAGCAGTTCCCCGCACAGGGGGTTTTATGGCTACACCTTC.

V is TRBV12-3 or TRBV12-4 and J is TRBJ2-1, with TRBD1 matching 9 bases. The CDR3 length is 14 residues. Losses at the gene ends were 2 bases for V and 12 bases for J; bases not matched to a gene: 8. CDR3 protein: CASSLPGTGKGQFF. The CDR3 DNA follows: TGTGCCAGCAGTTTACCCGGGACAGGGAAGGGGCAGTTCTTC.

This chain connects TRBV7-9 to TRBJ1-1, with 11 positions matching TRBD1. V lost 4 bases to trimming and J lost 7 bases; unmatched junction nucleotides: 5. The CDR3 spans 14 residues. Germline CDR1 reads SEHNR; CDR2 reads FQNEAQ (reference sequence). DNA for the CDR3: TGTGCCAGCAGCTGGGGACAGGGGGACGGTGAAGCTTTCTTT. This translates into CASSWGQGDGEAFF.

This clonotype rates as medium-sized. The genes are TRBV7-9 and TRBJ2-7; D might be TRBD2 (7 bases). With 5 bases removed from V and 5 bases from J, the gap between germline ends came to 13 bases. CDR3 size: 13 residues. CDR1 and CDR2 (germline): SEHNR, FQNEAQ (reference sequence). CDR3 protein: CASSPPGGHEQYF. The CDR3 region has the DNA TGTGCCAGCAGCCCCCCGGGGGGCCACGAGCAGTACTTC.

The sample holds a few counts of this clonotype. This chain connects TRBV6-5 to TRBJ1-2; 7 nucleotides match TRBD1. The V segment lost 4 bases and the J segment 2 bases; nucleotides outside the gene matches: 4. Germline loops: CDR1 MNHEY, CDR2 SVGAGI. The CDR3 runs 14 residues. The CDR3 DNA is TGTGCCAGCAGTTCCGGACAGGTCAACTATGGCTACACCTTC. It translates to CASSSGQVNYGYTF.

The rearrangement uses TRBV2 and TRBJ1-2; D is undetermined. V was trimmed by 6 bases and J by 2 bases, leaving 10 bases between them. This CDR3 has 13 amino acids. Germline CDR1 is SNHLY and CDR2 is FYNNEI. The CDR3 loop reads CASRQQSNYGYTF. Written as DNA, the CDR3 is TGTGCCAGCAGACAACAGTCGAACTATGGCTACACCTTC.

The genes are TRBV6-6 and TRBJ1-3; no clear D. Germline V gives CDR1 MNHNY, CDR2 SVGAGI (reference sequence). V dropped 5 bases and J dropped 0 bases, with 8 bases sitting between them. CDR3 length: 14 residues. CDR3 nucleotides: TGTGCCAGCAGTGACGTGATCTCTGGAAACACCATATATTTT. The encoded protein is CASSDVISGNTIYF.